This T cell receptor beta chain originates from a study of cytotoxic CD8 clonotypes in ibrutinib-treated CLL. Overall study results and limits: Clonality was higher at ibrutinib response and returned toward baseline at progression.

To note about this clone: Antigen: not known.

A 1 in 200,000 to 1 in 1 million T cell depth was the sequencing target. Method: immunoSEQ multiplex PCR; TCRdb's copy keeps in-frame clones and lacks some. The repertoire holds some 140,000 clones, about 80% seen once, with 9.5% to 15% in the top ten. Germline V CDR1 and CDR2: SQVTM, ANQGSEA. The CDR3 loop spans 11 amino acids. V lost 4 bases, J lost 1 base, and 4 bases lay in between. This receptor was identified in a human donor with chronic lymphocytic leukemia. The sample in question was PBMCs, obtained after 12 months of ibrutinib treatment. The gene calls are TRBV29-1 and TRBJ1-1, with D hard to call. In nucleotides, the CDR3 is TGCAGCGTTGTCGGGAACACTGAAGCTTTCTTT. It specifies CSVVGNTEAFF.